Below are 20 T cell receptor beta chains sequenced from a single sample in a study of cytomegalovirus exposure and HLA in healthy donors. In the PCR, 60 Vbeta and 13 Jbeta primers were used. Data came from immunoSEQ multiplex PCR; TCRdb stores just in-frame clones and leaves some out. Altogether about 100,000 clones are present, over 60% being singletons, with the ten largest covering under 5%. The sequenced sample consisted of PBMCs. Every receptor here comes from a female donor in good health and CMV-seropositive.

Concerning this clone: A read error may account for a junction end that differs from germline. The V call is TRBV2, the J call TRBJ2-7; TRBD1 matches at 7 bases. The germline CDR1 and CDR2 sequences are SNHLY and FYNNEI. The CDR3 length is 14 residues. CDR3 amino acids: CASREDRVPYEQYF. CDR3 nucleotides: TGTGCCAGCAGGGAAGACAGGGTCCCATACGAGCAGTACTTC.

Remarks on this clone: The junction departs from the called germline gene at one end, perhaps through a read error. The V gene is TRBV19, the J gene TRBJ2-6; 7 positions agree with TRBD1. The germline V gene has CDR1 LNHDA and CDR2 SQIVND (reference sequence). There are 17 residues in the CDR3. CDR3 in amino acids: CATSAQGFSSGANGLTF. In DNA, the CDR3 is TGTGCCACCTCAGCACAGGGGTTTTCGTCTGGGGCCAACGGCCTGACTTTC. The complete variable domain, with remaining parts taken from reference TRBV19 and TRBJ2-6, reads DGGITQSPKYLFRKEGQNVTLSCEQNLNHDAMYWYRQDPGQGLRLIYYSQIVNDFQKGDIAEGYSVSREKKESFPLTVTSAQKNPTAFYLCATSAQGFSSGANGLTFGAGSRLTVL.

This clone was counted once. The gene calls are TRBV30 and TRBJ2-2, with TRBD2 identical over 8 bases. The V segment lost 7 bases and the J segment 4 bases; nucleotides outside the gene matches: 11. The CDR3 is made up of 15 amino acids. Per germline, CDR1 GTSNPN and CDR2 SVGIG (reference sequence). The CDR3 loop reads CASRGAGGFTGELFF. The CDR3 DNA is TGTGCCTCTCGTGGGGCGGGAGGTTTCACCGGGGAGCTGTTTTTT.

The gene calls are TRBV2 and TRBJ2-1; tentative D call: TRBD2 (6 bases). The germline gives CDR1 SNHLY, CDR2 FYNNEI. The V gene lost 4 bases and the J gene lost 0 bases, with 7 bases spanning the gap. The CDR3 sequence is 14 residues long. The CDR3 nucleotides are TGTGCCAGCAGTGTCGGGAGCTCCTACAATGAGCAGTTCTTC. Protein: CASSVGSSYNEQFF.

The CDR3 DNA follows: TGTGCCAGCAGGCACCCCGGAGGGGAGACCCAGTACTTC. Its protein product is CASRHPGGETQYF. The genes are TRBV5-5 and TRBJ2-5; TRBD2 is a possible D gene (6 bases). The CDR3 sequence is 13 residues long. Looked up from germline, CDR1 is SGHKS and CDR2 is YYEKEE (reference sequence). The V end was cut by 5 bases, the J end by 5 bases, with 13 bases between.

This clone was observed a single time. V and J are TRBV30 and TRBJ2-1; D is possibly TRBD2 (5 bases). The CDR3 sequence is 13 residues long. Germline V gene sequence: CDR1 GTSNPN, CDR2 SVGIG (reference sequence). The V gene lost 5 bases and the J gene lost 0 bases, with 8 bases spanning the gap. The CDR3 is CAWSGSSYNEQFF. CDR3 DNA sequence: TGTGCCTGGTCGGGAAGCTCCTACAATGAGCAGTTCTTC.

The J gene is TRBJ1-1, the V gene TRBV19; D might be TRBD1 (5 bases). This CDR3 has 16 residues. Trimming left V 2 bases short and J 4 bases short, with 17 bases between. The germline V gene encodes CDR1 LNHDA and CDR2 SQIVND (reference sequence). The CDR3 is CASSIYGGREVTEAFF. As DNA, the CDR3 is TGTGCCAGTAGTATATACGGTGGCAGGGAAGTCACTGAAGCTTTCTTT.

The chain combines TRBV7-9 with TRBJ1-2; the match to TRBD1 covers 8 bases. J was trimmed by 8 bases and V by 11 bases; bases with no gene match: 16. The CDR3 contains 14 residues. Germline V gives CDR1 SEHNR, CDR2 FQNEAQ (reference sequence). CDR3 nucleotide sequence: TGTGCCGGTGAGGACAGGGCGGGTTTTTACGGCTACACCTTC. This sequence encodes CAGEDRAGFYGYTF.

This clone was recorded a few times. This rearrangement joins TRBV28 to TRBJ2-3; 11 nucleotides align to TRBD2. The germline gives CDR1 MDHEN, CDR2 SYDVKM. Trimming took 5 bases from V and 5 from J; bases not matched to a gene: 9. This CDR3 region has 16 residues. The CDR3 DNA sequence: TGTGCCAGCAGTCTCGTTCGAACTAGCGGGGGAGATACGCAGTATTTT. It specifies CASSLVRTSGGDTQYF.

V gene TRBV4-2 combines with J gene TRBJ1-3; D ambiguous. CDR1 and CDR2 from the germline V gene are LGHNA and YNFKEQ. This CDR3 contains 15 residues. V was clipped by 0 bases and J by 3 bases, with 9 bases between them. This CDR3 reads CASSQDPSSGNTIYF. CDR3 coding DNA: TGTGCCAGCAGCCAAGATCCCTCGAGTGGAAACACCATATATTTT.

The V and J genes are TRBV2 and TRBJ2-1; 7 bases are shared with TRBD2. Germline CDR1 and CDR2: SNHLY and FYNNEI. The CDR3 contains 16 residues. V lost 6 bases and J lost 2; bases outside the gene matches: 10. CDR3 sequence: CASRPSGTSTYNEQFF. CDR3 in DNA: TGTGCCAGCAGGCCTAGCGGTACCAGTACCTACAATGAGCAGTTCTTC.

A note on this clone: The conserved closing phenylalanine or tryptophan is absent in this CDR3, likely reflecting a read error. The CDR3 here is CAAKGGPNSPLHL. Here the CDR3 DNA reads TGTGCCGCCAAGGGGGGGCCCAATTCACCCCTCCACCTT. The J gene is TRBJ1-6, the V gene TRBV6-5, with TRBD1 as a possible D gene (6 bases). This CDR3 spans 13 amino acids. The V gene's germline CDR1 is MNHEY and CDR2 SVGAGI. Trimming took 11 bases from V and 7 from J, leaving 15 bases between them.

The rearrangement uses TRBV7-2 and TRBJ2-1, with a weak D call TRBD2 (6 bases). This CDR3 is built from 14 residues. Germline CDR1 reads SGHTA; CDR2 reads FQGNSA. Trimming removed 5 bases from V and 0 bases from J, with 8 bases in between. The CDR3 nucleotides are TGTGCCAGCAGCCGGGACTCCTCCTACAATGAGCAGTTCTTC. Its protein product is CASSRDSSYNEQFF.

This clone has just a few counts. The CDR3 coding sequence is TGTGCCAGCAGCCCTCGGCGGGGAGGCCCCGGGGAGCTGTTTTTT. Protein: CASSPRRGGPGELFF. The rearrangement joins TRBV7-7 to TRBJ2-2; TRBD2 is a possible D gene (6 bases). V lost 5 bases, J lost 6 bases, and 16 bases lay in between. Germline V gene sequence: CDR1 SSHAT, CDR2 FNYEAQ (reference sequence). The CDR3 is 15 residues long.

CDR3 protein: CASPGPLGDTQYF. The CDR3 nucleotides read TGTGCCAGCCCAGGGCCTCTGGGAGATACGCAGTATTTT. The rearrangement joins TRBV19 to TRBJ2-3, with a tentative D call TRBD1 (5 bases). This CDR3 comprises 13 residues. Germline V CDR1 and CDR2: LNHDA, SQIVND (reference sequence). The V end was cut by 9 bases, the J end by 5 bases, with 15 bases between.

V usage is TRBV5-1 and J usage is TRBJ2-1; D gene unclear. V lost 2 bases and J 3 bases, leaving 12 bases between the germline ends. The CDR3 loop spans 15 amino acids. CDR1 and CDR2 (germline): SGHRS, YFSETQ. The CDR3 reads CASSFIREDYNEQFF. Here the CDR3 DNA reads TGCGCCAGCAGCTTCATAAGAGAAGACTACAATGAGCAGTTCTTC. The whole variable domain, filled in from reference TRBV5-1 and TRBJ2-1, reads KAGVTQTPRYLIKTRGQQVTLSCSPISGHRSVSWYQQTPGQGLQFLFEYFSETQRNKGNFPGRFSGRQFSNSRSEMNVSTLELGDSALYLCASSFIREDYNEQFFGPGTRLTVL.

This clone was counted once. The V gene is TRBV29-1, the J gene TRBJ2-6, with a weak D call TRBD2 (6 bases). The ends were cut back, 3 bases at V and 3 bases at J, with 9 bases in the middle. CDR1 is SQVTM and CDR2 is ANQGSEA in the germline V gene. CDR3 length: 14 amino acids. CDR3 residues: CSVDGGFGANVLTF. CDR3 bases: TGCAGCGTTGACGGGGGTTTTGGGGCCAACGTCCTGACTTTC.

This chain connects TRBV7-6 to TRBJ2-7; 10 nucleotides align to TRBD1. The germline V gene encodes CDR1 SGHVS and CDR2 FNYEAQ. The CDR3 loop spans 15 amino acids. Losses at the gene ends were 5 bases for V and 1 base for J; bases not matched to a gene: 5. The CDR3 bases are TGTGCCAGCAGCCCCGGGACAGGGGTATCCTACGAGCAGTACTTC. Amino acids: CASSPGTGVSYEQYF.

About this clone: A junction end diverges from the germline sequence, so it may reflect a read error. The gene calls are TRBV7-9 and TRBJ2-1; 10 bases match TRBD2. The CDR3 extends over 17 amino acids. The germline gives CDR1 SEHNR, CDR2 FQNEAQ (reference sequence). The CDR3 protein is CASSLGIAGGIGNEQLF. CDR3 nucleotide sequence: TGTGCCAGCAGCTTGGGTATAGCGGGAGGAATAGGGAATGAGCAGCTCTTC.

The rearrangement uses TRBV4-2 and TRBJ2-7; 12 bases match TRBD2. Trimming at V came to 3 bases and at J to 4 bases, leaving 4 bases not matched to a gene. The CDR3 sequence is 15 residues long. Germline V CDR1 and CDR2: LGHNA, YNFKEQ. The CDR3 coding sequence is TGTGCCAGCAGCCAGACTAGCGGGGGAGGTTACGAGCAGTACTTC. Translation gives CASSQTSGGGYEQYF.